The entry below gives a single T cell receptor (beta chain) sequence along with its context. This record comes from a study of cytomegalovirus exposure and HLA in healthy donors. Germline V gene lookup returns CDR1 SGHDN and CDR2 FVKESK. Deletions cut 2 bases from V and 4 bases from J, with 6 bases between. The CDR3 runs 12 residues. PCR amplification relied on 60 Vbeta primers (plus 13 Jbeta primers). The table came from immunoSEQ multiplex PCR; TCRdb's copy has only in-frame clones and leaves some out. This table has tens of thousands of clones, approximately 70% appearing once. Material: PBMCs. V gene TRBV14 combines with J gene TRBJ2-7; D gene unclear. The clonotype was recovered from a male donor in good health and CMV-seropositive. In DNA form, the CDR3 reads TGTGCCAGCAGCCAACTACCATACGAGCAGTACTTC. Encoded protein: CASSQLPYEQYF.